The 9 T cell receptor beta chains below come from one sample, sequenced in a study of T cell repertoires in cytomegalovirus infection. TCRdb re-called the reads through MiXCR, storing one row per CDR3 protein. In the table there are fewer than 550,000 distinct CDR3 sequences, approximately 33% of which are singletons. Sequencing was performed on PBMCs. The receptors originated from a human donor in good health (CMV status not recorded). Some clones in this sample may be carry-over from other donors' samples.

This clonotype was seen many times. The V and J genes are TRBV4-1 and TRBJ2-5; D is unresolved. This CDR3 contains 17 residues. Germline V CDR1 and CDR2: MGHRA, YSYEKL. Trimming cost V 0 bases and J 0 bases, with 14 bases left between them. CDR3 region: CASSQEEKVRYQETQYF. CDR3 DNA sequence: TGCGCCAGCAGCCAAGAAGAGAAAGTTCGGTACCAAGAGACCCAGTACTTC.

J is TRBJ2-2 and V is TRBV19; D unresolved. Looked up from germline, CDR1 is LNHDA and CDR2 is SQIVND (reference sequence). V lost 2 bases and J 0 bases, leaving 7 bases between the germline ends. The CDR3 runs 15 residues. The CDR3 here is CASSIIGANTGELFF. CDR3 nucleotides: TGTGCCAGTAGTATAATTGGGGCGAACACCGGGGAGCTGTTTTTT.

This clonotype was found many times. The chain links TRBV7-9 to TRBJ2-1; 7 bases fit TRBD2. The CDR3 loop spans 20 amino acids. V lost 5 bases and J lost 4; bases outside the gene matches: 23. Germline assignment: CDR1 SEHNR and CDR2 FQNEAQ (reference sequence). Written as DNA, the CDR3 is TGTGCCAGCAGCCGTTCTGGGGCGGACCCCGGGGAGGGCCCTTACAATGAGCAGTTCTTC. Its protein product is CASSRSGADPGEGPYNEQFF.

This clonotype was counted ten times or more. V usage is TRBV12-3 or TRBV12-4 and J usage is TRBJ1-1; no firm D call. This CDR3 comprises 12 residues. The germline V and J ends were trimmed by 2 bases and 11 bases, with 12 bases remaining between them. The CDR3 DNA reads TGTGCCAGCAGTTTACTACGGGTGGGGGCTTTCTTT. Translation: CASSLLRVGAFF.

The chain joins TRBV6-6 to TRBJ1-4; D gene uncertain. The CDR3 totals 17 residues. Germline CDR1 reads MNHNY; CDR2 reads SVGAGI (reference sequence). Deletions cut 0 bases from V and 7 bases from J, with 18 bases between. CDR3 sequence (DNA): TGTGCCAGCAGTTACTCAGCGTTCCAAGCTAAGGGTGAAAAACTGTTTTTT. Its protein is CASSYSAFQAKGEKLFF.

The V and J genes are TRBV20-1 and TRBJ1-2, with D possibly TRBD1 on 5 matching bases. The CDR3 is 11 residues long. The germline V gene has CDR1 DFQATT and CDR2 SNEGSKA (reference sequence). V lost 6 bases, J lost 6 bases, and 11 bases lay in between. CDR3 in DNA: TGCAGTGCCAAGACAGTAAATGGCTACACCTTC. Translated, it gives CSAKTVNGYTF.

This clonotype was detected a few times. J is TRBJ1-5 and V is TRBV2, with 7 bases fitting TRBD1. The V gene end was trimmed by 6 bases and the J gene end by 4 bases; junction bases not matched to a gene: 9. The CDR3 sequence is 15 residues long. Looked up from germline, CDR1 is SNHLY and CDR2 is FYNNEI. CDR3 protein: CASREDRISNQPQHF. The CDR3, as DNA: TGTGCCAGCAGAGAGGACAGGATATCAAATCAGCCCCAGCATTTT.

A word on this clonotype: One end of the junction does not line up with germline, which may come from a read error. The chain has TRBV19 and TRBJ1-4; D is possibly TRBD1 (5 bases). CDR1 LNHDA and CDR2 SQIVND come from the germline V gene (reference sequence). CDR3 length: 18 residues. The chain's CDR3 is CASTSGGGYSKSNEKLSF. CDR3 bases: TGTGCCAGTACCTCAGGTGGGGGGTACAGCAAATCAAATGAAAAACTGTCTTTT.

This clonotype was counted at least ten times. This chain uses TRBV6-4 with TRBJ2-3, with 11 bases aligning to TRBD1. The CDR3 consists of 14 residues. Trimming cost V 2 bases and J 5 bases; bases outside gene matches: 0. Per the germline V gene, CDR1 is MRHNA and CDR2 is SNTAGT. CDR3 protein: CASSDGTGGDTQYF. CDR3 nucleotides: TGTGCCAGCAGTGACGGGACAGGGGGAGATACGCAGTATTTT.